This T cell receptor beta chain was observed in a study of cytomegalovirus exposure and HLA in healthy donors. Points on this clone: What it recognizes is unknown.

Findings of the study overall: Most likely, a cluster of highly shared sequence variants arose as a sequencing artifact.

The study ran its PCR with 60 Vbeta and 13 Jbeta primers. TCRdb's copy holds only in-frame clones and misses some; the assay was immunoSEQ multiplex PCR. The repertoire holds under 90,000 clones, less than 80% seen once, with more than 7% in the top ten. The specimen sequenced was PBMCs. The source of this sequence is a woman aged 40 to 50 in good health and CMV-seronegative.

The CDR3 sequence is CASKISGTYTNIQYF. The DNA of the CDR3 is TGTGCCAGCAAAATTTCCGGGACATATACGAACATTCAGTACTTC. The gene calls are TRBV6-5 and TRBJ2-4; weak D call: TRBD1 (6 bases). This CDR3 contains 15 residues. Trimming took off 7 bases at V and 7 bases at J, with 20 bases between the two ends. Germline V gene data show CDR1 as MNHEY and CDR2 as SVGAGI.